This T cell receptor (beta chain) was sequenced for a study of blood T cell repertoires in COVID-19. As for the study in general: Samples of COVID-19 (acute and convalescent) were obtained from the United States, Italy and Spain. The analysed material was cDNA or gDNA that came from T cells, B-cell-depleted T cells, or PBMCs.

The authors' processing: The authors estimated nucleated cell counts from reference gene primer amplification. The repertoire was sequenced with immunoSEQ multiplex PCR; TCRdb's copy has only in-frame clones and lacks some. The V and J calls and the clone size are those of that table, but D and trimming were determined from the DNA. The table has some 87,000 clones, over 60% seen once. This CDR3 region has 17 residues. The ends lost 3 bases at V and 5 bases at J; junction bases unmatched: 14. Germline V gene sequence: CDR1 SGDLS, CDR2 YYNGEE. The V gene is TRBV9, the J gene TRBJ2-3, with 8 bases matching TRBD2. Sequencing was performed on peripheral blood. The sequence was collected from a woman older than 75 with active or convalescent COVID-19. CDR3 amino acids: CASSALGGSGAEDTQYF. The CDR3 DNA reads TGTGCCAGCAGCGCCCTCGGTGGTAGCGGGGCCGAAGATACGCAGTATTTT.